This note documents a single TCR beta chain sequence. The entry originates in a study of blood T cell repertoires in COVID-19. Across the study: COVID-19 samples from acute and convalescent phases originated in the United States, Italy and Spain. T cells, B-cell-depleted T cells, or PBMCs provided the cDNA or gDNA that served as material.

V was pared by 3 bases and J by 0 bases, with 10 bases between. Germline CDR1 reads SGDLS; CDR2 reads YYNGEE. This CDR3 region has 14 residues. Source study methods: Reference gene primers were amplified, and this amplification served to estimate nucleated cell counts. The method was immunoSEQ multiplex PCR; TCRdb's version includes in-frame clones alone and lacks a portion of them. V and J calls and clone size are those listed in that table; D and trimming were worked out from the DNA. The repertoire includes about 200,000 clones, roughly 84% of them detected once, and more than 25% sits in the top ten.

V gene TRBV9 combines with J gene TRBJ2-7; D uncertain. This clonotype originated in a man between 40 and 49 years old with acute or convalescent COVID-19. The sample comprised peripheral blood. The CDR3 bases are TGTGCCAGCAGCGCTTCGGTCCTCTCCTACGAGCAGTACTTC. Its translation is CASSASVLSYEQYF.